Each of the 31 T cell receptor beta chains below was sequenced from the same sample in a study of PD-1 blockade in mismatch repair-deficient tumors. Repertoires were generated with immunoSEQ multiplex PCR, while TCRdb's copy carries only in-frame clones and drops some. The table records more than 50,000 clones, about 91% of them present only once. Source: peripheral blood, taken 52 weeks after starting pembrolizumab. The receptors shown here come from an adult with mismatch repair-deficient cancer.

This clone has a single count. The chain is built from TRBV6-7 and TRBJ2-5, with D unresolved. The J call may not be correct, given that the DNA end is closer to TRBJ2-7. TRBV6-7 is flagged as an ORF with uncertain function. The CDR3 has 17 amino acids. CDR3 loop: CATALLAESTPAYEQYF. CDR3 DNA sequence: TGTGCCACCGCACTTCTCGCTGAATCGACACCAGCCTACGAGCAGTACTTC.

This clone was counted a single time. One end of the junction fails to match germline, which may point to a read error. The chain employs TRBV28 and TRBJ2-4; unclear D gene. The CDR3 is made up of 9 amino acids. Germline lookup yields CDR1 MDHEN and CDR2 SYDVKM. The CDR3 nucleotides are TGTGCCAGGGATTTTGACCTGGACTTC. Encoded protein: CARDFDLDF.

V and J are TRBV27 and TRBJ2-2; 9 bases align to TRBD1. Germline loops: CDR1 MNHEY, CDR2 SMNVEV (reference sequence). V trimming: 8 bases; J trimming: 7 bases; junction bases outside the gene matches: 14. This CDR3 is built from 16 residues. The CDR3 here is CASGNPPGQGSGELFF. The CDR3, as DNA: TGTGCCAGCGGTAACCCTCCGGGACAGGGAAGCGGGGAGCTGTTTTTT.

The V and J genes are TRBV28 and TRBJ2-3; 7 bases line up with TRBD1. This CDR3 has 15 residues. Trimming at V came to 5 bases and at J to 3 bases, leaving 8 bases not matched to a gene. Germline V gene data show CDR1 as MDHEN and CDR2 as SYDVKM. The CDR3: CASSPWQGVTDTQYF. In nucleotides, the CDR3 is TGTGCCAGCAGTCCCTGGCAGGGGGTAACAGATACGCAGTATTTT. Supplemented by reference TRBV28 and TRBJ2-3, the full variable domain reads DVKVTQSSRYLVKRTGEKVFLECVQDMDHENMFWYRQDPGLGLRLIYFSYDVKMKEKGDIPEGYSVSREKKERFSLILESASTNQTSMYLCASSPWQGVTDTQYFGPGTRLTVL.

The rearrangement links TRBV27 to TRBJ2-1; D is perhaps TRBD2 (5 bases). Trimming took off 6 bases at V and 0 bases at J, with 9 bases between the two ends. The germline V gene encodes CDR1 MNHEY and CDR2 SMNVEV (reference sequence). The CDR3 has 14 residues. The CDR3 DNA follows: TGTGCCAGCAGCAGCGGCAGCTCCTACAATGAGCAGTTCTTC. It yields the protein CASSSGSSYNEQFF.

The V and J genes are TRBV2 and TRBJ2-1; 7 positions match TRBD2. V trimming: 7 bases; J trimming: 4 bases; junction bases outside the gene matches: 10. The length of the CDR3 is 15 residues. In germline, CDR1 is SNHLY, CDR2 FYNNEI. The CDR3 sequence: CASKTRDYTYNEQFF. CDR3 coding DNA: TGTGCCAGCAAAACCCGGGACTATACTTACAATGAGCAGTTCTTC.

The V gene is TRBV6-5, the J gene TRBJ1-1, with TRBD1 identical over 10 bases. Germline CDR1 MNHEY, CDR2 SVGAGI. V gave up 8 bases and J gave up 4 bases; unmatched junction bases: 7. There are 14 residues in the CDR3. The CDR3 DNA follows: TGTGCCAGCGGCAGACAGGGGGCGTCCACTGAAGCTTTCTTT. It specifies CASGRQGASTEAFF.

The chain recombines TRBV28 with TRBJ2-2, with D unresolved. CDR1 MDHEN and CDR2 SYDVKM come from the germline V gene. This CDR3 contains 12 residues. The V and J ends lost 6 bases and 3 bases respectively, with 5 bases between them. CDR3 region: CASSPYTGELFF. The DNA for the CDR3 is TGTGCCAGCAGCCCTTACACCGGGGAGCTGTTTTTT.

In the case of this clone: The same CDR3 arises from other DNA sequences in this sample as well. The chain links TRBV15 to TRBJ2-3; possible D gene TRBD2, 5 bases. The CDR3 sequence is 12 residues long. Trimming pared 4 bases from V and 5 bases from J, leaving 7 bases between. In germline, CDR1 is LNHNV, CDR2 YYDKDF (reference sequence). In DNA, the CDR3 is TGTGCCACCAGCACCCGGGGAGATACGCAGTATTTT. As protein: CATSTRGDTQYF. Full variable domain (rest looked up from reference TRBV15 and TRBJ2-3): DAMVIQNPRYQVTQFGKPVTLSCSQTLNHNVMYWYQQKSSQAPKLLFHYYDKDFNNEADTPDNFQSRRPNTSFCFLDIRSPGLGDTAMYLCATSTRGDTQYFGPGTRLTVL.

The chain links TRBV7-6 to TRBJ2-7; 10 nucleotides align to TRBD2. Germline CDR1 reads SGHVS; CDR2 reads FNYEAQ. V gave up 4 bases and J gave up 3 bases; unmatched junction bases: 9. CDR3 length: 16 residues. The CDR3 DNA follows: TGTGCCAGCAGCTCTGGCGGGCTAGCGGGAGTCTACGAGCAGTACTTC. It encodes CASSSGGLAGVYEQYF.

In its sample, this clone was seen once. The CDR3 nucleotides read TGTGCCAGCAGCGCTAGCGGCACAGATACGCAGTATTTT. Protein product: CASSASGTDTQYF. The genes are TRBV9 and TRBJ2-3, with D tentatively TRBD2 (6 bases). The germline V gene has CDR1 SGDLS and CDR2 YYNGEE. Trimming shortened V by 3 bases and J by 1 base, and 6 bases separated the two germline ends. The CDR3 has 13 residues. Together with reference TRBV9 and TRBJ2-3, the CDR3 gives the full variable domain: DSGVTQTPKHLITATGQRVTLRCSPRSGDLSVYWYQQSLDQGLQFLIQYYNGEERAKGNILERFSAQQFPDLHSELNLSSLELGDSALYFCASSASGTDTQYFGPGTRLTVL.

The rearrangement joins TRBV6-6 to TRBJ2-3, with D perhaps TRBD1 or TRBD2 (6 bases each). Germline V lookup: CDR1 MNHNY, CDR2 SVGAGI (reference sequence). This CDR3 is 15 amino acids long. The ends were cut back, 1 base at V and 7 bases at J, with 15 bases in the middle. This CDR3 reads CASSYLGGARNTQYF. The CDR3 nucleotides are TGTGCCAGCAGTTACTTGGGGGGCGCCAGGAATACGCAGTATTTT.

The CDR3 DNA sequence: TGCGCCAGCAGCTTCGACAGGAAGAGAGCCATTCAGTACTTC. Protein sequence: CASSFDRKRAIQYF. The chain joins TRBV5-1 to TRBJ2-4; D may be TRBD1 (6 bases). Trimming stripped 2 bases from V and 9 bases from J, with 15 bases between. This CDR3 comprises 14 residues. The germline CDR1 and CDR2 sequences are SGHRS and YFSETQ.

The rearrangement joins TRBV19 to TRBJ2-1; 7 nucleotides line up with TRBD2. From germline, CDR1 is LNHDA and CDR2 SQIVND (reference sequence). Trimming took 5 bases from V and 1 from J; bases not matched to a gene: 8. The CDR3 runs to 16 residues. The CDR3 region is CASSPLRERSYNEQFF. Here the CDR3 DNA reads TGTGCCAGTAGTCCTCTGCGGGAGAGATCCTACAATGAGCAGTTCTTC.

The chain combines TRBV6-5 with TRBJ2-3; D ambiguous. V gave up 4 bases and J gave up 1 base, with 12 bases separating them. The CDR3 consists of 15 residues. Germline assignment: CDR1 MNHEY and CDR2 SVGAGI. CDR3 sequence: CASSWVGDRTDTQYF. CDR3 DNA: TGTGCCAGCAGTTGGGTAGGAGATCGCACAGATACGCAGTATTTT.

This chain uses TRBV11-3 with TRBJ2-1; TRBD1 matches at 11 bases. Germline CDR1 SGHNT, CDR2 YENEEA. There are 14 residues in the CDR3. J lost 9 bases, V lost 4 bases, and 5 bases had no gene match. The CDR3 coding sequence is TGTGCCAGCAGCTACCGGGACAGGGGGACTGAGCAGTTCTTC. Translated: CASSYRDRGTEQFF.

The chain carries TRBV11-3 and TRBJ2-5; D perhaps matches TRBD2 (5 bases). The V end was cut by 4 bases, the J end by 0 bases, with 12 bases between. The length of the CDR3 is 15 residues. CDR1 and CDR2 from the germline V gene are SGHNT and YENEEA. Written as DNA, the CDR3 is TGTGCCAGCAGCTCCCACGAGGGAGACCAAGAGACCCAGTACTTC. This gives the protein CASSSHEGDQETQYF.

J is TRBJ2-1 and V is TRBV5-1, with 12 bases aligning to TRBD2. With V trimmed by 0 bases and J by 6 bases, 7 bases remained unmatched. Germline assignment: CDR1 SGHRS and CDR2 YFSETQ. This CDR3 is built from 17 residues. In nucleotides, the CDR3 is TGCGCCAGCAGCTTGGAGTGGCTAGCGGGAGGGTCCAATGAGCAGTTCTTC. Its translation is CASSLEWLAGGSNEQFF. Combining the CDR3 with reference TRBV5-1 and TRBJ2-1 gives the whole variable domain KAGVTQTPRYLIKTRGQQVTLSCSPISGHRSVSWYQQTPGQGLQFLFEYFSETQRNKGNFPGRFSGRQFSNSRSEMNVSTLELGDSALYLCASSLEWLAGGSNEQFFGPGTRLTVL.

The chain couples TRBV5-8 to TRBJ2-5; D assignment may be TRBD1 or TRBD2 (6 bases each). The CDR3 sequence is 13 residues long. From germline, CDR1 is SGHTS and CDR2 YDEGEE. The V gene lost 4 bases and the J gene lost 5 bases, with 12 bases spanning the gap. The CDR3 region has the DNA TGTGCCAGCAGCCAGGAGGGGGTGGAGACCCAGTACTTC. Its protein product is CASSQEGVETQYF.

This chain connects TRBV30 to TRBJ2-7, with D uncertain. CDR1 and CDR2 from the germline V gene are GTSNPN and SVGIG (reference sequence). The length of the CDR3 is 13 residues. V was pared by 1 base and J by 2 bases, with 9 bases between. The CDR3: CAWSDRDPYEQYF. The CDR3 DNA sequence: TGTGCCTGGAGTGACAGAGACCCCTACGAGCAGTACTTC. The variable domain in full, with the rest retrieved from reference TRBV30 and TRBJ2-7, is SQTIHQWPATLVQPVGSPLSLECTVEGTSNPNLYWYRQAAGRGLQLLFYSVGIGQISSEVPQNLSASRPQDRQFILSSKKLLLSDSGFYLCAWSDRDPYEQYFGPGTRLTVT.

A few counts support this clone. The rearrangement joins TRBV7-8 to TRBJ2-7; D remains ambiguous. Trimming took off 3 bases at V and 2 bases at J, with 8 bases between the two ends. This CDR3 comprises 13 residues. Germline CDR1 reads SGHVS; CDR2 reads FQNEAQ. CDR3 region: CASSFARAYEQYF. CDR3 coding DNA: TGTGCCAGCAGCTTTGCCCGTGCCTACGAGCAGTACTTC.

The chain employs TRBV5-1 and TRBJ2-7; 7 bases are shared with TRBD1. Germline CDR1 and CDR2: SGHRS and YFSETQ. The CDR3 is made up of 16 amino acids. V dropped 0 bases and J dropped 4; count of bases not matched to a gene: 10. As DNA, the CDR3 is TGCGCCAGCAGCTTGGATCGAACAGGGGATCGGTACGAGCAGTACTTC. Its translation: CASSLDRTGDRYEQYF.

The rearrangement joins TRBV11-2 to TRBJ2-7; tentatively, D is TRBD2 (6 bases). The CDR3 extends over 16 amino acids. Trimming left V 0 bases short and J 0 bases short, with 12 bases between. Germline values: CDR1 SGHAT, CDR2 FQNNGV. CDR3 coding DNA: TGTGCCAGCAGCTTAGATATCGGGGGAAGCTCCTACGAGCAGTACTTC. It translates to CASSLDIGGSSYEQYF.

The chain employs TRBV7-9 and TRBJ2-7; tentative D call: TRBD1 (6 bases). The CDR3 contains 14 residues. V shed 1 base and J shed 7 bases, with 14 bases lying between them. The germline CDR1 and CDR2 sequences are SEHNR and FQNEAQ (reference sequence). The CDR3 sequence: CASSLGAGVREQYF. CDR3 bases: TGTGCCAGCAGCTTAGGCGCAGGGGTTAGGGAGCAGTACTTC. Using reference TRBV7-9 and TRBJ2-7 for the parts outside the CDR3, the full variable domain is DTGVSQNPRHKITKRGQNVTFRCDPISEHNRLYWYRQTLGQGPEFLTYFQNEAQLEKSRLLSDRFSAERPKGSFSTLEIQRTEQGDSAMYLCASSLGAGVREQYFGPGTRLTVT.

The chain combines TRBV29-1 with TRBJ2-3; 10 bases line up with TRBD2. Germline-derived CDR1 and CDR2 are SQVTM and ANQGSEA. The CDR3 sequence is 17 residues long. Germline trimming cut 5 bases from V and 4 bases from J; bases unmatched to any gene: 15. CDR3: CSVKTISGTSASDTQYF. The CDR3 coding sequence is TGCAGCGTTAAAACAATATCCGGGACTAGCGCCTCAGATACGCAGTATTTT.

The chain has TRBV18 and TRBJ2-7; D remains ambiguous. From germline, CDR1 is KGHSH and CDR2 LQKENI. The CDR3 is 14 residues long. Between the trimmed V and J ends, which lost 3 bases and 2 bases, there was a span of 11 bases. CDR3 amino acids: CASSPPTATYEQYF. Here the CDR3 DNA reads TGTGCCAGCTCACCGCCGACGGCTACCTACGAGCAGTACTTC.

V and J are TRBV7-9 and TRBJ2-7; no reliable D call. The CDR3 is 13 residues long. V was clipped by 1 base and J by 5 bases, with 9 bases between them. The V gene's germline CDR1 is SEHNR and CDR2 FQNEAQ (reference sequence). In DNA form, the CDR3 reads TGTGCCAGCAGCTTAGTAGGCCACGACGAGCAGTACTTC. Protein product: CASSLVGHDEQYF.

The chain is built from TRBV28 and TRBJ1-3, with no clear D. V lost 6 bases, J lost 4 bases, and 7 bases lay in between. Per germline, CDR1 MDHEN and CDR2 SYDVKM. This CDR3 has 12 amino acids. CDR3 sequence: CASRLGGNTIYF. The CDR3 DNA is TGTGCCAGCAGGTTGGGCGGAAACACCATATATTTT.

This clone was seen a single time. The V and J genes are TRBV5-1 and TRBJ2-3, with 7 bases identical to TRBD1. Germline-derived CDR1 and CDR2 are SGHRS and YFSETQ. The V segment lost 3 bases and the J segment 0 bases; nucleotides outside the gene matches: 4. The CDR3 is 15 amino acids. CDR3: CASSWQGQSTDTQYF. The DNA for the CDR3 is TGCGCCAGCAGCTGGCAGGGACAGAGCACAGATACGCAGTATTTT.

V usage is TRBV28 and J usage is TRBJ2-7, with no clear D. Germline V gene sequence: CDR1 MDHEN, CDR2 SYDVKM. The CDR3 covers 14 residues. The V end was cut by 7 bases, the J end by 2 bases, with 15 bases between. The CDR3 is CASITTTVPYEQYF. The CDR3 DNA sequence: TGTGCCAGCATCACCACGACGGTACCCTACGAGCAGTACTTC.

J is TRBJ2-7 and V is TRBV7-8, with 7 positions matching TRBD1. Losses at the gene ends were 0 bases for V and 4 bases for J; bases not matched to a gene: 18. The germline V gene has CDR1 SGHVS and CDR2 FQNEAQ. The CDR3 totals 19 residues. CDR3 nucleotides: TGTGCCAGCAGCTTAGCCGCTCTACAGGGGTGGCTCGGATTTTACGAGCAGTACTTC. Translation: CASSLAALQGWLGFYEQYF.